This T cell receptor (beta chain) emerged from a study of CD8 T cells in Susac syndrome. RNA totalling about 0.45 to 1 ug underwent reverse transcription with random hexamers. By means of immunoSEQ multiplex PCR, TCR beta CDR3 spanning 54 Vbeta and 13 Jbeta underwent amplification. One entry per CDR3 protein, called by TCRdb with MiXCR from the immunoSEQ multiplex PCR reads. Of 95,000 to 150,000 distinct CDR3 sequences listed, roughly 95% are singletons. V lost 4 bases to trimming and J lost 2 bases, with 14 bases between them. The CDR3 has 15 residues. Germline V gene lookup returns CDR1 SGHNT and CDR2 YYREEE (reference sequence). As for this clonotype: Its antigen is unknown.

Patients with Susac syndrome met diagnostic criteria defined recently for definite or probable disease. Study-level results: In Susac syndrome, CD4+ T cell repertoires lacked any clonal expansion. A relatively small number of individuals underwent TCR sequencing and HLA analysis.

The sequence derives from a human donor with Susac syndrome. Sequencing input: CD4+ T cells from PBMCs. V and J are TRBV5-4 and TRBJ2-3, with a tentative D call TRBD2 (6 bases). The DNA for the CDR3 is TGTGCCAGCAGCCCCCAGGGACTTTCCACAGATACGCAGTATTTT. Amino acid sequence: CASSPQGLSTDTQYF.